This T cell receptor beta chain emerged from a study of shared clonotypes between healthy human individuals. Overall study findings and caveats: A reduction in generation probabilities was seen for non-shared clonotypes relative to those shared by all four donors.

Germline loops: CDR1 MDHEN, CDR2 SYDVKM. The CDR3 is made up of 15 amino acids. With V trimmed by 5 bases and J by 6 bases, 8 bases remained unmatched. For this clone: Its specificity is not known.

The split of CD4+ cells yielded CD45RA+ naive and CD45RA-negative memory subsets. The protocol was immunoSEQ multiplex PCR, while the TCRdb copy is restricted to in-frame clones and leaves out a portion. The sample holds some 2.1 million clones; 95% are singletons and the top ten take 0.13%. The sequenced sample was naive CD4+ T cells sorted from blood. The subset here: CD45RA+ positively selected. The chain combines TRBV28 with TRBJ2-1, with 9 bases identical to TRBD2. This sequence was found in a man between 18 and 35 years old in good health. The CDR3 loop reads CASSPERGEGNEQFF. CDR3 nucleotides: TGTGCCAGCAGTCCAGAGCGGGGGGAAGGCAATGAGCAGTTCTTC.